This T cell receptor beta chain comes out of a study of T cells in Graves' hyperthyroidism and ophthalmopathy. This clonotype occurred many times. Its specificity is unknown. Germline lookup yields CDR1 MNHEY and CDR2 SMNVEV (reference sequence). The CDR3 is made up of 14 amino acids. Trimming pared 3 bases from V and 2 bases from J, leaving 8 bases between. The TCR beta CDR3 regions underwent amplification using RNA transcripts as the source. An initial round of RT-PCR targeting the TCR CDR3 relied on the HTBI primer set. TCRdb analysed the multiplex PCR reads with MiXCR anew, one entry per CDR3 protein. The sample lists approximately 410,000 distinct CDR3 sequences; over 12% were seen once. Study findings and constraints: Ophthalmopathy and stable hyperthyroidism were separated by a 13 V-J model. The model identified upcoming ophthalmopathy a median about 6.5 months ahead of onset. The blood repertoire included most of the expanded thyroid clonotypes above 0.001.

Not enrolled were patients with uncontrolled infection, other autoimmune disease, pregnancy or lactation. The J gene is TRBJ2-1, the V gene TRBV27, with D perhaps matching TRBD2 (6 bases). Sequences were obtained from blood. The source is a man aged 18 to 30 with Graves' ophthalmopathy. DNA for the CDR3: TGTGCCAGCAGTTTGCGGGAAACCTACAATGAGCAGTTCTTC. Translated, it gives CASSLRETYNEQFF.